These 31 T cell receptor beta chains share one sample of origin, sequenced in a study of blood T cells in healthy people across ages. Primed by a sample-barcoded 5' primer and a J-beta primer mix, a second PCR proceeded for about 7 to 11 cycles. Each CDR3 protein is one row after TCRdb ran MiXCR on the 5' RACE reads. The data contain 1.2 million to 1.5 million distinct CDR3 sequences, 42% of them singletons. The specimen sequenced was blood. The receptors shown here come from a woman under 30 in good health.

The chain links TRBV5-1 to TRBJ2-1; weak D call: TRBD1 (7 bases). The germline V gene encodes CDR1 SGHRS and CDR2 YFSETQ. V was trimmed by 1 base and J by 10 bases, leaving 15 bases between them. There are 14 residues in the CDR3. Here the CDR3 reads CASSLTAGGGEQFF. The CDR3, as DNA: TGCGCCAGCAGCTTGACGGCAGGAGGGGGCGAGCAGTTCTTC.

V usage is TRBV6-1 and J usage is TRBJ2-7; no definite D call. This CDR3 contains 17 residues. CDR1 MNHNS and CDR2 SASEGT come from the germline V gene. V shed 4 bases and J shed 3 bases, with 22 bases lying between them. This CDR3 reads CASSVRDSLLRNYEQYF. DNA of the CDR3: TGTGCCAGCAGTGTCCGAGATAGTCTCCTTCGTAACTACGAGCAGTACTTC.

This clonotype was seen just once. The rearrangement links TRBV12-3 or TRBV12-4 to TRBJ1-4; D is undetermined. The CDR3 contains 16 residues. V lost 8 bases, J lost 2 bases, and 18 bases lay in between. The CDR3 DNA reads TGTGCCAGCTCTCCGGCTGCAGGACGGACTAATGAAAAACTGTTTTTT. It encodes CASSPAAGRTNEKLFF.

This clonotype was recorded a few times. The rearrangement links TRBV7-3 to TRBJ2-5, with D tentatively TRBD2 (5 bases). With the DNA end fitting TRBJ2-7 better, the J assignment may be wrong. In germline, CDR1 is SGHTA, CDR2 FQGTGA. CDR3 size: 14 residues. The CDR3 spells CASTRGPNSDEQYF. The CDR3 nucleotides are TGTGCCAGCACCCGAGGACCTAATAGCGACGAGCAGTACTTC.

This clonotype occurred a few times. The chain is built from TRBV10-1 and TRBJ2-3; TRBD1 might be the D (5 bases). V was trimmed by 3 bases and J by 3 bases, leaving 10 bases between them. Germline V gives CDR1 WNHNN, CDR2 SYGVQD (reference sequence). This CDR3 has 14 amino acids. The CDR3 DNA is TGCGCCAGCAGTGACTTCGACAGAACAGATACGCAGTATTTT. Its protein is CASSDFDRTDTQYF.

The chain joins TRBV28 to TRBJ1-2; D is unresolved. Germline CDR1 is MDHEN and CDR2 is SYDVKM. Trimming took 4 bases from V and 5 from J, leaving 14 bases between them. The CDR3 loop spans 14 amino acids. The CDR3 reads CASSSREGRYGYTF. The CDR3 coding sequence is TGTGCCAGCAGTTCCCGGGAGGGTCGGTATGGCTACACCTTC.

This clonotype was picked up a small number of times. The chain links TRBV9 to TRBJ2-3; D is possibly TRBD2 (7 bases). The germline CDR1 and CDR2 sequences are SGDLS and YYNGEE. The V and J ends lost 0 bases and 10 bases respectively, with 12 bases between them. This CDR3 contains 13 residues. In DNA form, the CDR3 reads TGTGCCAGCAGCGTAGCTAGGGAGGGGGCGCAGTATTTT. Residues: CASSVAREGAQYF.

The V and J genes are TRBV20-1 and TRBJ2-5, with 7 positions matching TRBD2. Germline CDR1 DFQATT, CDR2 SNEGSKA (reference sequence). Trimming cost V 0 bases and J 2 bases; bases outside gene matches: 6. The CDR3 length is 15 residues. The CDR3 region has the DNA TGCAGTGCTAGAGACCACCTAGCGGTTCAAGAGACCCAGTACTTC. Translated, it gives CSARDHLAVQETQYF.

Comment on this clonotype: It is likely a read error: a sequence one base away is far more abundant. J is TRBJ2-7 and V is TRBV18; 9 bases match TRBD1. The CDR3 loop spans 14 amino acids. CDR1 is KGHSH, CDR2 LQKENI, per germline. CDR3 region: CASPPGTGPYEQYF. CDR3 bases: TGTGCCAGCCCACCCGGGACAGGGCCCTACGAGCAGTACTTC.

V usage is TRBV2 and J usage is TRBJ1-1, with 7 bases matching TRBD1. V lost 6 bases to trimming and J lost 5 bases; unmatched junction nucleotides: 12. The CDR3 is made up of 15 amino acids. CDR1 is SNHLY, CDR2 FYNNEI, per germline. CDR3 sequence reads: CASRDDRARFTEAFF. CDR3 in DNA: TGTGCCAGCAGGGACGACAGGGCACGGTTTACTGAAGCTTTCTTT.

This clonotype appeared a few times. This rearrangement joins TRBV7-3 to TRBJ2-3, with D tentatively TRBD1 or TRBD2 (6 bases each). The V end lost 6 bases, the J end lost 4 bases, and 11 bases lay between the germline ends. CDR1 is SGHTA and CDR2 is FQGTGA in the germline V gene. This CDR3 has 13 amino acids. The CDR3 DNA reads TGTGCCAGCAGTCCGGGGGCCCCAGATACGCAGTATTTT. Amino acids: CASSPGAPDTQYF.

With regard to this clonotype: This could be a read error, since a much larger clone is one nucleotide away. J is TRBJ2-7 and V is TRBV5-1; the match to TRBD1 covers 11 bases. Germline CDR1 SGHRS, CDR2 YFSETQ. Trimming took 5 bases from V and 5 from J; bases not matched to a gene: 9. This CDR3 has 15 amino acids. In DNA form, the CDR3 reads TGCGCCAGCAGTCCCGGGACAGGGGGTTTTGACGAGCAGTACTTC. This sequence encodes CASSPGTGGFDEQYF.

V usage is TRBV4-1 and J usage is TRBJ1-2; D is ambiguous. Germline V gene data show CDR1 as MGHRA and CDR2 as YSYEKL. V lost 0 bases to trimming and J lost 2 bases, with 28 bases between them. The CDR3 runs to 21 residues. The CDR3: CASSQDFSGGRGRRANYGYTF. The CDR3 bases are TGCGCCAGCAGCCAAGATTTTTCGGGTGGTAGAGGGAGGCGCGCCAACTATGGCTACACCTTC.

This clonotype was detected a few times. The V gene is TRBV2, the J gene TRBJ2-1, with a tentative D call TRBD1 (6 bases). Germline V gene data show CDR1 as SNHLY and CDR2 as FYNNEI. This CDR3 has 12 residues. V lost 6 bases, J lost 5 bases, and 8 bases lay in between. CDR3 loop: CASSGQNNEQFF. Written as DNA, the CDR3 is TGTGCCAGCAGCGGACAGAACAATGAGCAGTTCTTC. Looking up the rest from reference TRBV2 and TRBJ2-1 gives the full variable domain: EPEVTQTPSHQVTQMGQEVILRCVPISNHLYFYWYRQILGQKVEFLVSFYNNEISEKSEIFDDQFSVERPDGSNFTLKIRSTKLEDSAMYFCASSGQNNEQFFGPGTRLTVL.

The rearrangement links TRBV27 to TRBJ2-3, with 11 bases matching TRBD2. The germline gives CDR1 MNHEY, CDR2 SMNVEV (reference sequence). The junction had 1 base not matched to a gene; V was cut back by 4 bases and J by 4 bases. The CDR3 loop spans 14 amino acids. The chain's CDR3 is CASSYSGRADTQYF. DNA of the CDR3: TGTGCCAGCAGTTATAGCGGGAGGGCAGATACGCAGTATTTT.

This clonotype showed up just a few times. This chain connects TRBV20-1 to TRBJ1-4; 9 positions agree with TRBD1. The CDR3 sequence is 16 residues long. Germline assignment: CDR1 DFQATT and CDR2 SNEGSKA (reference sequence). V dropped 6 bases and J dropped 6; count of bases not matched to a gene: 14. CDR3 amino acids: CSAPPPSGTGYEKLFF. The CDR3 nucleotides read TGCAGTGCCCCCCCACCGTCGGGGACAGGGTATGAAAAACTGTTTTTT.

The CDR3: CASSEGVWTYEQYF. CDR3 coding DNA: TGTGCCAGCTCCGAAGGGGTTTGGACCTACGAGCAGTACTTC. This chain uses TRBV18 with TRBJ2-7; D is perhaps TRBD1 (5 bases). Trimming cost V 6 bases and J 2 bases, with 14 bases left between them. This CDR3 is built from 14 residues. Germline assignment: CDR1 KGHSH and CDR2 LQKENI.

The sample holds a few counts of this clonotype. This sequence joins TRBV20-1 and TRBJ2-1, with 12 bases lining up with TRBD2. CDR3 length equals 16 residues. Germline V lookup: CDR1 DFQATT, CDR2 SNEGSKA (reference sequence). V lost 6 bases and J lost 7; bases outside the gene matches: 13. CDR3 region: CSAPTPSGRAGNEQFF. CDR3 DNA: TGCAGTGCCCCAACTCCTAGCGGGAGGGCCGGGAATGAGCAGTTCTTC.

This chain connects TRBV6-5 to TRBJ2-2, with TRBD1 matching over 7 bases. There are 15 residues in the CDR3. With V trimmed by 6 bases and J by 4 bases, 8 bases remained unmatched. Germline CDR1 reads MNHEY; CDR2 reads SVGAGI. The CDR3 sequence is CASSTGTAITGELFF. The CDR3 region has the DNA TGTGCCAGCAGCACCGGGACAGCGATCACCGGGGAGCTGTTTTTT.

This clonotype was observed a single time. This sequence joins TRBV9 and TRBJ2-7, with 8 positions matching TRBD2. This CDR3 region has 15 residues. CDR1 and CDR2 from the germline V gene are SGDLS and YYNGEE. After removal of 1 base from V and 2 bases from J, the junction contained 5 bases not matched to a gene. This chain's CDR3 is CASSVMGGGTYEQYF. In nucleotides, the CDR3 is TGTGCCAGCAGCGTAATGGGCGGGGGGACCTACGAGCAGTACTTC.

CDR3: CATVAGGADTQYF. The DNA of the CDR3 is TGCGCCACCGTAGCGGGGGGGGCAGATACGCAGTATTTT. V gene TRBV10-1 combines with J gene TRBJ2-3; 11 bases fit TRBD2. The CDR3 is made up of 13 amino acids. Germline V lookup: CDR1 WNHNN, CDR2 SYGVQD (reference sequence). V shed 10 bases and J 4 bases; nucleotides not matched to a gene: 4.

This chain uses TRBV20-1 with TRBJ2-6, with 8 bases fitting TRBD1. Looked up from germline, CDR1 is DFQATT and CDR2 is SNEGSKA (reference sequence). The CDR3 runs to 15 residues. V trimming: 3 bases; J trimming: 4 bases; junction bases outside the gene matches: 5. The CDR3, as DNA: TGCAGTGCTAGTCAGGGGGCGTTAGGGGCCAACGTCCTGACTTTC. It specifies CSASQGALGANVLTF.

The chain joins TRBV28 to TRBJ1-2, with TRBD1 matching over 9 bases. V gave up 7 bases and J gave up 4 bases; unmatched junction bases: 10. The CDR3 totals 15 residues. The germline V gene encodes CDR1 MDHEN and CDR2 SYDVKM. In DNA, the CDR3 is TGTGCCAGCAATCGACAGGGGGTACGTGGCTATGGCTACACCTTC. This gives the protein CASNRQGVRGYGYTF.

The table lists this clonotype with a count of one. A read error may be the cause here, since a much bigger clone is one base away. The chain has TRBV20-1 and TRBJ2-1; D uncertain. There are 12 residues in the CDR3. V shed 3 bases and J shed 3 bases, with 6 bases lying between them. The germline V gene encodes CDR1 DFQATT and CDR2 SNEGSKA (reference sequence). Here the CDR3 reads CSARRCYNEQFF. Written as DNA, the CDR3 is TGCAGTGCTAGGCGCTGCTACAATGAGCAGTTCTTC.

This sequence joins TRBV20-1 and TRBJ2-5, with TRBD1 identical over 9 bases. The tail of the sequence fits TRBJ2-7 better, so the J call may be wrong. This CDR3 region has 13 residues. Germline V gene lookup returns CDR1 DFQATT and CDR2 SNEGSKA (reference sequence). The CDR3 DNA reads TGCAGTGCTAGAGTGGACAGGGGAGACGAGCAGTACTTC. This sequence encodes CSARVDRGDEQYF.

This CDR3 reads CASSLTGTGFGFF. In DNA form, the CDR3 reads TGTGCCAGCAGTTTGACAGGGACCGGATTTGGGTTCTTC. This chain joins TRBV12-3 or TRBV12-4 and TRBJ2-1; TRBD1 agrees at 7 bases. The V segment lost 3 bases and the J segment 15 bases; nucleotides outside the gene matches: 11. The CDR3 has 13 amino acids.

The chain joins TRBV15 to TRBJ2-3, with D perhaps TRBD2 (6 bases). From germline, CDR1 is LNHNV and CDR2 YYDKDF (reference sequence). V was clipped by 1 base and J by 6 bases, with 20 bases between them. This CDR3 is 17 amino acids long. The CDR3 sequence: CATSRVGGERFADTQYF. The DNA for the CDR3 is TGTGCCACCAGCAGAGTGGGGGGTGAGCGGTTTGCGGATACGCAGTATTTT.

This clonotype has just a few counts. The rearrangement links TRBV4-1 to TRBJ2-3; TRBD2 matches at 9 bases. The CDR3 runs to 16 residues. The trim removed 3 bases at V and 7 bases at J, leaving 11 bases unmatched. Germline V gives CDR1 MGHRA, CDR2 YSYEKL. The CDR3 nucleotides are TGCGCCAGCAGCCAGCCCGGGACTAGCTCGTTTTATACGCAGTATTTT. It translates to CASSQPGTSSFYTQYF.

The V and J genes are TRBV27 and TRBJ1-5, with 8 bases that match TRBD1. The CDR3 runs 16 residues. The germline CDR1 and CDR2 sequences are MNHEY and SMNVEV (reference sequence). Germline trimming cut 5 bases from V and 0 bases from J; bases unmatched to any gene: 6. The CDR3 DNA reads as TGTGCCAGCAGTCCGGGACAGGCGTATAGCAATCAGCCCCAGCATTTT. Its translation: CASSPGQAYSNQPQHF.

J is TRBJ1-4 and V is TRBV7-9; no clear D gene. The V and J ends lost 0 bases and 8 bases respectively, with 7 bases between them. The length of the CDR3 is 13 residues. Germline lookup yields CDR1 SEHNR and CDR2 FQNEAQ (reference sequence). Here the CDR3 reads CASSLAKGEKLFF. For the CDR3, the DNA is TGTGCCAGCAGCTTAGCGAAGGGCGAAAAACTGTTTTTT.

Here the CDR3 reads CASSPHQRTEREQYF. CDR3 sequence (DNA): TGTGCCAGCAGTCCCCATCAACGGACGGAGCGGGAGCAGTACTTC. The chain combines TRBV6-6 with TRBJ2-7; D perhaps matches TRBD2 (5 bases). The germline V gene has CDR1 MNHNY and CDR2 SVGAGI (reference sequence). V lost 5 bases and J 7 bases, leaving 21 bases between the germline ends. The CDR3 is made up of 15 amino acids.